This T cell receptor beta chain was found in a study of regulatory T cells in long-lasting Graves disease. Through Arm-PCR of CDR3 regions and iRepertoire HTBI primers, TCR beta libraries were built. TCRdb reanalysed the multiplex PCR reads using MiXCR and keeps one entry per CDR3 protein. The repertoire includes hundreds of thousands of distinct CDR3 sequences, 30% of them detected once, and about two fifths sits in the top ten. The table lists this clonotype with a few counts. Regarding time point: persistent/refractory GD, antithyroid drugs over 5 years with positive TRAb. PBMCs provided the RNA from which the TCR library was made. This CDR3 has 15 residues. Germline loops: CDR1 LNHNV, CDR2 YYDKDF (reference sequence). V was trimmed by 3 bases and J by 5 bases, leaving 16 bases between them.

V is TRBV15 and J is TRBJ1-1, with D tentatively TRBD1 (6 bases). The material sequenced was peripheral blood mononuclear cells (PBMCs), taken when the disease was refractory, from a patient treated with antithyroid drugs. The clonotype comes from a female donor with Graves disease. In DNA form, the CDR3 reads TGTGCCACCAGCAGGATCCTCGACAGGCCTACTGAAGCTTTCTTT. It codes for CATSRILDRPTEAFF.